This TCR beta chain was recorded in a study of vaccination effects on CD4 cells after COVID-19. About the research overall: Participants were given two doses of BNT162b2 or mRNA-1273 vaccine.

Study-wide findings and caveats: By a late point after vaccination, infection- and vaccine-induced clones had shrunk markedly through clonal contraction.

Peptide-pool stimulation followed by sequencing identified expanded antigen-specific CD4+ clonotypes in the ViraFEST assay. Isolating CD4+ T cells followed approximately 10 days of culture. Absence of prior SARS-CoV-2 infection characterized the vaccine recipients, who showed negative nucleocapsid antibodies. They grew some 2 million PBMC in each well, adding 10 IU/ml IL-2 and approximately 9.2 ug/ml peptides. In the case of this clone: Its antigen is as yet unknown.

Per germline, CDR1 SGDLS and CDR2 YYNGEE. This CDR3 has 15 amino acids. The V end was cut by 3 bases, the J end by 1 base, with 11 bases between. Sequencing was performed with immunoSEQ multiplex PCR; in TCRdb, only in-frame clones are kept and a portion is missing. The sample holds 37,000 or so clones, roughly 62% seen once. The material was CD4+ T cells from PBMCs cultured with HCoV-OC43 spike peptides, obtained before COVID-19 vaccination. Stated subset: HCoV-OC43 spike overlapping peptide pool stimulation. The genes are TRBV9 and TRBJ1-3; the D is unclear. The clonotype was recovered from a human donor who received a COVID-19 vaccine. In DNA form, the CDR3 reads TGTGCCAGCAGCGACCCACCCGGTTCTGGAAACACCATATATTTT. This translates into CASSDPPGSGNTIYF.